This entry concerns a single T cell receptor (beta chain). The germline CDR1 and CDR2 sequences are LGHNA and YSLEER. Trimming removed 0 bases at V and 5 bases at J, with 16 bases between. The CDR3 is 16 amino acids. These data come from a study of cytomegalovirus exposure and HLA in healthy donors. The PCR employed 60 Vbeta primers together with 13 Jbeta primers. Some clones are missing from TCRdb's copy, which holds only in-frame ones; the method was immunoSEQ multiplex PCR. The sample shows 150,000 to 250,000 clones, approximately 79% of them seen only once. The chain joins TRBV4-3 to TRBJ2-5, with D tentatively TRBD1 (5 bases). The TCR sequence derives from a woman younger than 45 in good health and CMV-seropositive. The sequenced material came from PBMCs. The CDR3 region has the DNA TGCGCCAGCAGCCAAGACCCAGACAGATTAGATGAGACCCAGTACTTC. This gives the protein CASSQDPDRLDETQYF.